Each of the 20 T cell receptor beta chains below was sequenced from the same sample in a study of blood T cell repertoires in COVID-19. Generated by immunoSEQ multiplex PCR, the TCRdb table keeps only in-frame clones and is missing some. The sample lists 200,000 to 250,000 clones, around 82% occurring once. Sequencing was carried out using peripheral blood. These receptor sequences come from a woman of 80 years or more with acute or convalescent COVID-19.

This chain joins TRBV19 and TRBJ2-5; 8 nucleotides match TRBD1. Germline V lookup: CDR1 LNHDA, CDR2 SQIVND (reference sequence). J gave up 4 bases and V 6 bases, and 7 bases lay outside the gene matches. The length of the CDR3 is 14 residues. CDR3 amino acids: CASSPGGAGETQYF. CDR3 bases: TGTGCCAGTAGCCCAGGGGGCGCGGGAGAGACCCAGTACTTC.

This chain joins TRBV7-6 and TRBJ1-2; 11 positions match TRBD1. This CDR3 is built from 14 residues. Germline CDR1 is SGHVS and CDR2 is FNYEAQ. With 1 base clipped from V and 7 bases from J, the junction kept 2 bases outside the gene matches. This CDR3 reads CASSLGDRGSGYTF. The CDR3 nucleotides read TGTGCCAGCAGCTTAGGGGACAGGGGGTCTGGCTACACCTTC.

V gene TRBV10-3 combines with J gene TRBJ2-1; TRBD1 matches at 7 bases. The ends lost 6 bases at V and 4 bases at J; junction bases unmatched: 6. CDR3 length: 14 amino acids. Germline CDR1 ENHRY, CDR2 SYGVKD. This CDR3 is CAIRPRDSYNEQFF. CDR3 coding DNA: TGTGCCATCAGGCCCCGGGACAGTTACAATGAGCAGTTCTTC.

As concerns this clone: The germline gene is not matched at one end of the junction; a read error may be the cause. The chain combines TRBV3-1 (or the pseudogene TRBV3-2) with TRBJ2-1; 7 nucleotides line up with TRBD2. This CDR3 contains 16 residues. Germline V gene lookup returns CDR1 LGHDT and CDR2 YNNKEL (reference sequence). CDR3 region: CASRQVGGFPGNEQFF. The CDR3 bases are TGTGCCAGCAGGCAAGTGGGGGGGTTTCCCGGCAATGAGCAGTTCTTC.

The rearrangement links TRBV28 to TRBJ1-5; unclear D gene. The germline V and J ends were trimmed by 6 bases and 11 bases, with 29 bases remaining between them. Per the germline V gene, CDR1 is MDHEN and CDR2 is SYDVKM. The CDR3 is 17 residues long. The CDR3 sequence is CASSPVYGGFGIMAQHF. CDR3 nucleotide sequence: TGTGCCAGCAGCCCGGTGTATGGCGGATTTGGAATCATGGCCCAGCATTTT.

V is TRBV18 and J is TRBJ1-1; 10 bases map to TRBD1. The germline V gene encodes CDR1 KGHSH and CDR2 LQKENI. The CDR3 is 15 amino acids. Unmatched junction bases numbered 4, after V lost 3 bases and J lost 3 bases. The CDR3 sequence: CASSPRQGADTEAFF. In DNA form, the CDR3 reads TGTGCCAGCTCACCCCGACAGGGGGCGGACACTGAAGCTTTCTTT.

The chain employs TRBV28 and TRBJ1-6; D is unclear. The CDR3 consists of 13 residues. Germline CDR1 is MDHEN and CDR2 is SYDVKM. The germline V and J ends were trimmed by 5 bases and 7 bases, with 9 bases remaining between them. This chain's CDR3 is CASSLIQNSPLHF. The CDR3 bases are TGTGCCAGCAGTCTGATACAGAATTCACCCCTCCACTTT.

The CDR3 region has the DNA TGCGCCAGCAGCCAAGATGTAGGGAGGCACACCGGGGAGCTGTTTTTT. It translates to CASSQDVGRHTGELFF. The rearrangement joins TRBV4-1 to TRBJ2-2, with a tentative D call TRBD2 (6 bases). The CDR3 is made up of 16 amino acids. V lost 0 bases to trimming and J lost 3 bases, with 11 bases between them. Germline V gene data show CDR1 as MGHRA and CDR2 as YSYEKL.

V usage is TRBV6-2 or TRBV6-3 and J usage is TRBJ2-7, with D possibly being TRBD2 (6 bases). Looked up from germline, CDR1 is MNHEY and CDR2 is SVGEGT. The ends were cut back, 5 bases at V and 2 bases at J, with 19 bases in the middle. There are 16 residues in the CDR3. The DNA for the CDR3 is TGTGCCAGCAGTCCCGGGGTATGGGGGGACCCCTACGAGCAGTACTTC. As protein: CASSPGVWGDPYEQYF.

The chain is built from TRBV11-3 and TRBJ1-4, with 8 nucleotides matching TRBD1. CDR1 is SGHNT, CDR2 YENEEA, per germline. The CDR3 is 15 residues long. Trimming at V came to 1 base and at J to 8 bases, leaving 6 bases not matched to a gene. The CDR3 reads CASSLGTGRREKLFF. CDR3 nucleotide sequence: TGTGCCAGCAGCTTAGGGACAGGGAGGCGAGAAAAACTGTTTTTT.

CDR3: CATSEGQVFPQHF. CDR3 nucleotides: TGTGCCACCAGTGAGGGACAGGTATTTCCCCAGCATTTT. J is TRBJ1-5 and V is TRBV24-1; 8 bases match TRBD1. Germline-derived CDR1 and CDR2 are KGHDR and SFDVKD. The trim removed 4 bases at V and 10 bases at J, leaving 5 bases unmatched. This CDR3 has 13 residues.

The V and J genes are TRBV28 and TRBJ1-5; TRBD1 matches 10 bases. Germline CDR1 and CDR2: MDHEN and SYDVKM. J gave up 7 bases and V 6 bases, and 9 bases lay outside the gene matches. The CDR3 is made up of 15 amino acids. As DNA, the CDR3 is TGTGCCAGCAGCGGTGGCGGACAGGGGGACCAGCCCCAGCATTTT. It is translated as CASSGGGQGDQPQHF.

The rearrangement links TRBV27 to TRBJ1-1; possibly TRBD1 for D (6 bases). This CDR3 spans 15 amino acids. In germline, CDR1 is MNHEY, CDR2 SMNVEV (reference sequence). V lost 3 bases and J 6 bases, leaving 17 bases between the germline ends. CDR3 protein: CASSFYGGLGPEAFF. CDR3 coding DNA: TGTGCCAGCAGTTTCTATGGGGGCCTAGGCCCTGAAGCTTTCTTT.

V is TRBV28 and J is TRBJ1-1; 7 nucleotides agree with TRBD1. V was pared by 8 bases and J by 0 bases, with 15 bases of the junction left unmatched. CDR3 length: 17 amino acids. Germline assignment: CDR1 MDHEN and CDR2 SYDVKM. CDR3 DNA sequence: TGTGCCAGCGGTTCTAGACAGGGAAGGTCTATGAACACTGAAGCTTTCTTT. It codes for CASGSRQGRSMNTEAFF.

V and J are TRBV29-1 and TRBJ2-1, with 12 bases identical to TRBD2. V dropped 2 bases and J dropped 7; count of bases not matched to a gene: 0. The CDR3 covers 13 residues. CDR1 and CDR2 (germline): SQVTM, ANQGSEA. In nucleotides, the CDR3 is TGCAGCGTTGAAACTAGCGGGAGGAATGAGCAGTTCTTC. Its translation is CSVETSGRNEQFF.

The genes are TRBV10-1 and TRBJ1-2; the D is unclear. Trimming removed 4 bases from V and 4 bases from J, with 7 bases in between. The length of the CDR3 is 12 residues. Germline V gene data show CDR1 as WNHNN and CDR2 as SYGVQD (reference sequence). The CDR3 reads CASSGPPYGYTF. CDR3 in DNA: TGCGCCAGCAGTGGGCCCCCCTATGGCTACACCTTC.

For the CDR3, the DNA is TGTGCCAGCAGCTCGCAGATGAACACTGAAGCTTTCTTT. Amino acid sequence: CASSSQMNTEAFF. The chain recombines TRBV5-6 with TRBJ1-1; D is ambiguous. Germline V lookup: CDR1 SGHDT, CDR2 YYEEEE. Trimming left V 3 bases short and J 0 bases short, with 6 bases between. The CDR3 totals 13 residues.

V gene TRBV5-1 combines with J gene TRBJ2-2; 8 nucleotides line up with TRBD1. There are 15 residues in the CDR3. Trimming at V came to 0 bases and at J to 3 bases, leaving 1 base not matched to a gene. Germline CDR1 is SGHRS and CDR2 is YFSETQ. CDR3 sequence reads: CASSLDRGDTGELFF. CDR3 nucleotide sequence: TGCGCCAGCAGCTTGGACAGGGGGGACACCGGGGAGCTGTTTTTT.

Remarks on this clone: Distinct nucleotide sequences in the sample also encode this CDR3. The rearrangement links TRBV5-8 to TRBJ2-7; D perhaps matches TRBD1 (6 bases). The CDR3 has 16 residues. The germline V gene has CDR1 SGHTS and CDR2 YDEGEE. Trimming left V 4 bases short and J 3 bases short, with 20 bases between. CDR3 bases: TGTGCCAGCAGCACCGTGTCGGGACACCGAGGCTACGAGCAGTACTTC. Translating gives CASSTVSGHRGYEQYF.

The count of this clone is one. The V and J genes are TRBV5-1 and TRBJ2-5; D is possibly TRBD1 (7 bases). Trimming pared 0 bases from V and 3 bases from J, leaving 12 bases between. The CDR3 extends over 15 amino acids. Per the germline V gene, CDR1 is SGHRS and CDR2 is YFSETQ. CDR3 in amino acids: CASSLAGGQKETQYF. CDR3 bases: TGCGCCAGCAGCTTGGCCGGGGGACAGAAAGAGACCCAGTACTTC.